This T cell receptor (beta chain) was captured in a study of shared clonotypes between healthy human individuals. All of the donors resided in Nashville, Tennessee, and each was a Caucasian adult. TCRdb's copy holds only in-frame clones and misses some; the assay was immunoSEQ multiplex PCR. The repertoire consists of 550,000 to 850,000 clones, with roughly 70% occurring once and the leading ten covering less than 2%. The CDR3 length is 16 residues. Between the trimmed V and J ends, which lost 0 bases and 2 bases, there was a span of 14 bases. Germline V lookup: CDR1 GTSNPN, CDR2 SVGIG (reference sequence).

The chain employs TRBV30 and TRBJ1-3; D perhaps matches TRBD1 (5 bases). This TCR came from a woman aged 25-40 years in good health. Sequencing used memory CD4+ T cells sorted from blood. The subset denotes: CD45RA-negative fraction. CDR3 coding DNA: TGTGCCTGGAGTGTACGGTCCGGAGGGGCTGGAAACACCATATATTTT. Its protein product is CAWSVRSGGAGNTIYF.